This TCR beta chain was obtained from a study of T-cell reconstitution after alpha-beta-depleted transplantation in children. This CDR3 has 14 amino acids. After removal of 4 bases from V and 4 bases from J, the junction contained 3 bases not matched to a gene. CDR1 and CDR2 (germline): SNHLY, FYNNEI. This clonotype was seen ten or more times. Unique molecular identifiers were incorporated when the TCRbeta library was constructed. A single record per CDR3 protein comes from TCRdb applying MiXCR to the PCR reads. The data contain 250,000 to 300,000 distinct CDR3 sequences, more than 8% of them singletons.

The V gene is TRBV2, the J gene TRBJ1-2, with TRBD1 matching over 10 bases. This TCR was sampled from a human donor who donated a stem cell graft to a child with SCID. The material was PBMCs from the stem cell graft donor, obtained from the stem cell graft. The CDR3 DNA reads as TGTGCCAGCAGTGGGACAGGGGGTAGCTATGGCTACACCTTC. It encodes CASSGTGGSYGYTF.